What follows are 10 T cell receptor beta chains derived from one specimen sequenced in a study of blood T cell repertoires in COVID-19 (TCRdb year 2020). Preparation of the library involved the immunoSEQ multiplex PCR assay. Held by TCRdb, this immuneACCESS table contains in-frame sequences only and omits some clones. Under half of the omission traces to an unresolved V gene where checked; the cause of the rest is unknown. The sample table records approximately 390,000 clones; about 86% of these occur just once. About a tenth of the sample rests with the top ten. The sequencing input was PBMCs or T cells enriched from blood (not recorded which). These receptor sequences come from a woman between 50 and 59 years old who had recovered from COVID-19.

The CDR3 sequence is CASSTHRTGRGPEAFF. CDR3 sequence (DNA): TGTGCCAGTAGTACCCATAGGACAGGGCGAGGTCCTGAAGCTTTCTTT. The gene calls are TRBV19 and TRBJ1-1, with 8 bases matching TRBD1. Germline V gene lookup returns CDR1 LNHDA and CDR2 SQIVND (reference sequence). The CDR3 has 16 amino acids. The V and J ends lost 4 bases and 6 bases, in that order; junction bases with no gene match: 13.

The rearrangement links TRBV7-3 to TRBJ1-2; TRBD1 agrees at 8 bases. The CDR3 consists of 13 residues. V shed 6 bases, J shed 9 bases, and the junction held 9 bases outside the gene matches. Germline V gene data show CDR1 as SGHTA and CDR2 as FQGTGA. The CDR3 nucleotides read TGTGCCAGCAGTCCGGACAGGGAGACGCGCTACACCTTC. Amino acid sequence: CASSPDRETRYTF.

The rearrangement joins TRBV9 to TRBJ1-2, with 8 bases fitting TRBD1. The ends lost 3 bases at V and 7 bases at J; junction bases unmatched: 11. CDR3 length equals 15 residues. Germline CDR1 SGDLS, CDR2 YYNGEE. The chain's CDR3 is CASSAITGQGGGYTF. CDR3 nucleotide sequence: TGTGCCAGCAGCGCCATTACTGGACAGGGCGGTGGCTACACCTTC.

The rearrangement joins TRBV20-1 to TRBJ1-5, with D possibly being TRBD1 (6 bases). The CDR3 is 15 residues long. Germline V CDR1 and CDR2: DFQATT, SNEGSKA (reference sequence). The germline V and J ends were trimmed by 3 bases and 3 bases, with 15 bases remaining between them. The CDR3 here is CSASKPGVDNQPQHF. CDR3 sequence (DNA): TGCAGTGCTAGTAAACCAGGGGTGGACAATCAGCCCCAGCATTTT.

This chain joins TRBV2 and TRBJ2-6; D is possibly TRBD1 (6 bases). CDR1 is SNHLY, CDR2 FYNNEI, per germline. The CDR3 sequence is 17 residues long. Trimming shortened V by 6 bases and J by 0 bases, and 15 bases separated the two germline ends. The CDR3 reads CASSLLGATSGANVLTF. The CDR3 nucleotides read TGTGCCAGCAGCTTGTTGGGGGCGACCTCTGGGGCCAACGTCCTGACTTTC.

The chain couples TRBV28 to TRBJ1-4; D unclear. Germline CDR1 reads MDHEN; CDR2 reads SYDVKM. The CDR3 runs to 18 residues. The V and J ends lost 1 base and 0 bases respectively, with 15 bases between them. The CDR3 reads CASSLFAVAGATNEKLFF. The CDR3 DNA reads as TGTGCCAGCAGTTTATTCGCCGTGGCAGGCGCAACTAATGAAAAACTGTTTTTT.

This clone was seen more than once but under ten times. The V gene is TRBV6-4, the J gene TRBJ2-2; 11 positions agree with TRBD1. This CDR3 comprises 16 residues. Germline loops: CDR1 MRHNA, CDR2 SNTAGT. V gave up 0 bases and J gave up 6 bases; unmatched junction bases: 3. CDR3 nucleotide sequence: TGTGCCAGCAGTGACTCCCCGGGACAGGGGGCCGGGGAGCTGTTTTTT. It specifies CASSDSPGQGAGELFF.

The sample holds a few counts of this clone. The chain couples TRBV27 to TRBJ1-5; D ambiguous. The CDR3 covers 13 residues. V was trimmed by 2 bases and J by 6 bases, leaving 8 bases between them. In germline, CDR1 is MNHEY, CDR2 SMNVEV (reference sequence). The CDR3 is CASSLEVGQPQHF. CDR3 coding DNA: TGTGCCAGCAGTTTAGAGGTGGGTCAGCCCCAGCATTTT.

V usage is TRBV28 and J usage is TRBJ2-7; 8 bases are a match to TRBD1. V was pared by 5 bases and J by 0 bases, with 6 bases of the junction left unmatched. The CDR3 contains 15 residues. Germline-derived CDR1 and CDR2 are MDHEN and SYDVKM. CDR3 nucleotide sequence: TGTGCCAGCAGTACGGCCGGGACAGGCTCCTACGAGCAGTACTTC. It yields the protein CASSTAGTGSYEQYF.

This clone was picked up one time. This sequence joins TRBV9 and TRBJ1-3; possibly TRBD1 for D (5 bases). CDR3 length: 17 amino acids. V gave up 1 base and J gave up 3 bases, with 17 bases separating them. Germline CDR1 is SGDLS and CDR2 is YYNGEE. In DNA, the CDR3 is TGTGCCAGCAGCGTATCCAGCAGGGAGGTCTTTGGAAACACCATATATTTT. Its translation: CASSVSSREVFGNTIYF.